The 5 T cell receptor beta chains presented below share a single source sample, sequenced in a study of shared clonotypes between healthy human individuals. CD45RO-negative, CCR7-selected cells formed the naive CD8 fraction, which excluded terminally differentiated effector memory CD45RA+ cells. Assay used: immunoSEQ multiplex PCR; TCRdb lists only in-frame clones, some missing. This sample carries approximately 840,000 clones, 90% to 97% of them seen once, and the ten largest clones take roughly 0.23%. Sequences were obtained from naive CD8+ T cells sorted from blood. All receptors derive from a man younger than 45 in good health.

CDR3 nucleotide sequence: TGTGCCAGCAGCTTAGATTCTGGGGGGACGAAGTACTTC. This sequence encodes CASSLDSGGTKYF. The rearrangement uses TRBV7-9 and TRBJ2-7; perhaps TRBD2 as D (6 bases). CDR3 length equals 13 residues. Germline V gene data show CDR1 as SEHNR and CDR2 as FQNEAQ (reference sequence). Trimming removed 1 base from V and 11 bases from J, with 15 bases in between.

The V gene is TRBV11-2, the J gene TRBJ2-6; no clear D. The CDR3 totals 16 residues. V lost 2 bases, J lost 0 bases, and 8 bases lay in between. In germline, CDR1 is SGHAT, CDR2 FQNNGV. The CDR3 DNA follows: TGTGCCAGCAGCTTATATGGTAGCTCTGGGGCCAACGTCCTGACTTTC. Encoded protein: CASSLYGSSGANVLTF.

The chain is built from TRBV7-9 and TRBJ2-7, with a tentative D call TRBD1 (5 bases). CDR1 is SEHNR and CDR2 is FQNEAQ in the germline V gene (reference sequence). The CDR3 runs to 15 residues. V dropped 5 bases and J dropped 3 bases, with 17 bases sitting between them. Here the CDR3 DNA reads TGTGCCAGCAGCAACGACAGTGCCTTTGGCTACGAGCAGTACTTC. Translation gives CASSNDSAFGYEQYF.

The chain couples TRBV7-8 to TRBJ2-3; D ambiguous. The CDR3 totals 12 residues. Germline loops: CDR1 SGHVS, CDR2 FQNEAQ. The V gene lost 6 bases and the J gene lost 0 bases, with 4 bases spanning the gap. CDR3 bases: TGTGCCAGCAGGGAGAGCACAGATACGCAGTATTTT. Its protein is CASRESTDTQYF.

The chain couples TRBV9 to TRBJ2-5, with no clear D. The V end was cut by 0 bases, the J end by 5 bases, with 5 bases between. Looked up from germline, CDR1 is SGDLS and CDR2 is YYNGEE. The CDR3 is 12 amino acids. The CDR3 here is CASSVDDETQYF. The CDR3 DNA is TGTGCCAGCAGCGTAGATGATGAGACCCAGTACTTC.